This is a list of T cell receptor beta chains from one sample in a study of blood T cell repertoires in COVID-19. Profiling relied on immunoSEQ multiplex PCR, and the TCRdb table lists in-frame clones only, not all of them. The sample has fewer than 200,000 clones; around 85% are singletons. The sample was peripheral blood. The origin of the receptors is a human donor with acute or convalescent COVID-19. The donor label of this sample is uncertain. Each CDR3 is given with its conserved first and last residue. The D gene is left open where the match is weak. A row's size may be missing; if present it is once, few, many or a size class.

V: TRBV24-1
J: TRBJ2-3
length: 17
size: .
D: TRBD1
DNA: TGTGCCACCAGTGCCTTTAGGGGACAGGGACCCACAGATACGCAGTATTTT
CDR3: CATSAFRGQGPTDTQYF

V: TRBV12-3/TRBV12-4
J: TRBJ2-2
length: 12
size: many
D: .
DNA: TGTGCCAGCAGTTTTTATCCCGGGGAGCTGTTTTTT
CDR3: CASSFYPGELFF

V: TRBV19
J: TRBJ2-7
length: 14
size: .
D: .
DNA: TGTGCCAGTAGTATAGCTCTCAGTACCTACGAGCAGTACTTC
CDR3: CASSIALSTYEQYF

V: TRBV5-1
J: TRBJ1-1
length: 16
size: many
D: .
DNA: TGCGCCAGCAGCTTTCAGGGAAGGGGGAGAAACACTGAAGCTTTCTTT
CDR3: CASSFQGRGRNTEAFF

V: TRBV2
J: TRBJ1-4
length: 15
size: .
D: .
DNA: TGTGCCAGCAGTGACGAACAGCTAACTAATGAAAAACTGTTTTTT
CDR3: CASSDEQLTNEKLFF

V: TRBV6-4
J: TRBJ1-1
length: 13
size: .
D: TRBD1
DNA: TGTGCCAGCAGTACACAGGGGGGAACTGAAGCTTTCTTT
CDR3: CASSTQGGTEAFF

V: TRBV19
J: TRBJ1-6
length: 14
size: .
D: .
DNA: TGTGCCAGTAGTTCCTACGGGAGGGCAGCAGAGCTCCACTTT
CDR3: CASSSYGRAAELHF

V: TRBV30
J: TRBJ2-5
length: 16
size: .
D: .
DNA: TGTGCCTGGAGTATCCGGGGGGCGTGGGGCCGAGAGACCCAGTACTTC
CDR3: CAWSIRGAWGRETQYF

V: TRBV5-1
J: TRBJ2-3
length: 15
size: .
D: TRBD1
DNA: TGCGCCAGCGGACGGACAGGGGGCGCCGCAGATACGCAGTATTTT
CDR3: CASGRTGGAADTQYF

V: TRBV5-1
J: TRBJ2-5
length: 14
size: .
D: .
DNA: TGCGCCAGCAGCCCACCTTACAGGGACGAGACCCAGTACTTC
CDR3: CASSPPYRDETQYF

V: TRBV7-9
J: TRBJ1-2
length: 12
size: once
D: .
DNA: TGTGCCAGCAGCTTAACAGGGTCCGGCTACACCTTC
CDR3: CASSLTGSGYTF

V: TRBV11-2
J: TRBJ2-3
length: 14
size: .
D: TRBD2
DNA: TGTGCCAGCAGCCGGGCGGGGGGCACAGATACGCAGTATTTT
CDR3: CASSRAGGTDTQYF

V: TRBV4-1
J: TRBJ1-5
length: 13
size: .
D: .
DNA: TGCGCCAGCAGCCAAGACAACAATCAGCCCCAGCATTTT
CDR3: CASSQDNNQPQHF

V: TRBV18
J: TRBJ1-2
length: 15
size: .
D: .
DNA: TGTGCCAGCTCACCGCGGGGCAGGGCTGGCTATGGCTACACCTTC
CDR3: CASSPRGRAGYGYTF

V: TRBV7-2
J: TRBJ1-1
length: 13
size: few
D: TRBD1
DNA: TGTGCCAGCAGCTTACAGGGGGGCACTGAAGCTTTCTTT
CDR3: CASSLQGGTEAFF

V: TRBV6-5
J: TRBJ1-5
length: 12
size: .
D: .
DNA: TGTGCCAGCAACAGTATTAATCAGCCCCAGCATTTT
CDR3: CASNSINQPQHF

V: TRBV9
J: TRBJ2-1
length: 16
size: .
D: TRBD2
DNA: TGTGCCAGCAGCGTAGGACTAGCGGGGATTGGGGATGAGCAGTTCTTC
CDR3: CASSVGLAGIGDEQFF

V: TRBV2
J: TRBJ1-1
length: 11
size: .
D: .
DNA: TGTGCCAGCAGACGGACACCAGAAGCTTTCTTT
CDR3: CASRRTPEAFF

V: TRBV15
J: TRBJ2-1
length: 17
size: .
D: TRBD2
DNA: TGTGCCACCAGCAGAGATTATACGGCGGGGGGCCACAATGAGCAGTTCTTC
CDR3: CATSRDYTAGGHNEQFF

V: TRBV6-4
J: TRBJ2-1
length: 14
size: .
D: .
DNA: TGTGCCAGCAGTGTCGGCGGCAGTTCCAATGAGCAGTTCTTC
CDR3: CASSVGGSSNEQFF

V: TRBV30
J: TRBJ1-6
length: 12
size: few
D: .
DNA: TGTGCCTGGAGTGTTAACACTTCACCCCTCCACTTT
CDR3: CAWSVNTSPLHF

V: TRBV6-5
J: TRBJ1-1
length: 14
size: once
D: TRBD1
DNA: TGTGCCAGCAGCCTAGGACAGGGGATCGAGCGGGCTTTCTTT
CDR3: CASSLGQGIERAFF

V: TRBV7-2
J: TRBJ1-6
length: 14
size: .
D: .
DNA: TGTGCCAGCAGCGAGACAGGTTATAATTCACCCCTCCACTTT
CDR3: CASSETGYNSPLHF

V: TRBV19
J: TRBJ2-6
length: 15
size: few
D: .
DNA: TGTGCCAGTACCGAGGCTAAGGCTGGGGCCAACGTCCTGACTTTC
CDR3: CASTEAKAGANVLTF

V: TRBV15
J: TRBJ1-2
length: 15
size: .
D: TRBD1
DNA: TGTGCCACCAGCAGAGATTTTAACAGGGGCCATGGCTACACCTTC
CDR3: CATSRDFNRGHGYTF

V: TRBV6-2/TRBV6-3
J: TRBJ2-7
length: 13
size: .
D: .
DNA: TGTGCCAGCAGTCACAGGGTGCCCTACGAGCAGTACTTC
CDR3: CASSHRVPYEQYF

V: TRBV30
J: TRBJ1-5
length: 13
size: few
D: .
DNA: TGTGCCTGGAGTTCCCAGGGGAATCAGCCCCAGCATTTT
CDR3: CAWSSQGNQPQHF

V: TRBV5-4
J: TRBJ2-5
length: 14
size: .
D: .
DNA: TGTGCCAGCAGCTTGGGGGGGGTAAAAGAGACCCAGTACTTC
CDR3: CASSLGGVKETQYF

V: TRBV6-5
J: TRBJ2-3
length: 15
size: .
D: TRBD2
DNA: TGTGCCAGCAGTTGGGCTAGCGGGGGCACAGATACGCAGTATTTT
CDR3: CASSWASGGTDTQYF

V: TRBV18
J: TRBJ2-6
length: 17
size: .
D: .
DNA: TGTGCCAGCTCCTCTACTAGGACGGGATCTGGGGCCAACGTCCTGACTTTC
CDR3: CASSSTRTGSGANVLTF

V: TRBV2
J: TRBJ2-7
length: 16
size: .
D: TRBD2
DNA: TGTGCCAGCAGTGAAGGCGAGCTAGCGGGGGGGTACGAGCAGTACTTC
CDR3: CASSEGELAGGYEQYF

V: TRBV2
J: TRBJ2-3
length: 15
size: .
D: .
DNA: TGTGCCAGCAGTGGGGGCGGAGCGAGCACAGATACGCAGTATTTT
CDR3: CASSGGGASTDTQYF

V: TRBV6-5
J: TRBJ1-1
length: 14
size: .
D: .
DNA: TGTGCCAGCAGACAAACCGCCATGAACACTGAAGCTTTCTTT
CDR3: CASRQTAMNTEAFF

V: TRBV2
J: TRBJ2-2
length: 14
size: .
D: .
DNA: TGTGCCAGCAGCCACTTTACGAACACCGGGGAGCTGTTTTTT
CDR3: CASSHFTNTGELFF

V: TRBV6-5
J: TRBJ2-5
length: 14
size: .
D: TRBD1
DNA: TGTGCCAGCAGTTACAGACAGGGAAGGGAGACCCAGTACTTC
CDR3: CASSYRQGRETQYF

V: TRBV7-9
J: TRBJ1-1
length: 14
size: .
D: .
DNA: TGTGCCAGCAGCTTAGGGGGCATGAACACTGAAGCTTTCTTT
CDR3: CASSLGGMNTEAFF

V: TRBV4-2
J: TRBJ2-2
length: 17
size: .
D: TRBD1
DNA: TGTGCCAGCAGCCAACGGGGACAGGGGGCAGAGACCGGGGAGCTGTTTTTT
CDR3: CASSQRGQGAETGELFF

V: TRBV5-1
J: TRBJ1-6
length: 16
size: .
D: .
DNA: TGCGCCAGCAGCTTGATTCCTGGACAGCCTAATTCACCCCTCCACTTT
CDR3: CASSLIPGQPNSPLHF

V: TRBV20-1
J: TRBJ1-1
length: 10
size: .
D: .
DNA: TGCAGTGCCCTCCCAGGAGAAGCTTTCTTT
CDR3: CSALPGEAFF

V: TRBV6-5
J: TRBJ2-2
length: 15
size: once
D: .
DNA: TGTGCCAGCATTCGCAGGGGTGGAGACACCGGGGAGCTGTTTTTT
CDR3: CASIRRGGDTGELFF

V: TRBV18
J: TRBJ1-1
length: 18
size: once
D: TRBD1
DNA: TGTGCCAGCTCACCTTTCCGGGACAGGGCCGGTTGGGACACTGAAGCTTTCTTT
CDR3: CASSPFRDRAGWDTEAFF

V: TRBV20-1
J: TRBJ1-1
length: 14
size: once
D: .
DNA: TGCAGTGCTAGTTTCGGGGGTTTGAACACTGAAGCTTTCTTT
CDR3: CSASFGGLNTEAFF

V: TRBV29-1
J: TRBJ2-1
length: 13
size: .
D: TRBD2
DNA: TGCAGCGTTGCATCGCGGGGGGGCAATGAGCAGTTCTTC
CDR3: CSVASRGGNEQFF

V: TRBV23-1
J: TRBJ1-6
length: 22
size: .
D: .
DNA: TGCGCCATCTCGCGGCTCTCCTATAAGGTTCAAGCGACGTCGAGATTTAATTCACCCCTCCACTTT
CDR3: CAISRLSYKVQATSRFNSPLHF

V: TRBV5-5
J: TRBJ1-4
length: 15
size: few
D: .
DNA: TGTGCCAGCAGCTTGGCCATCGGGGCTAATGAAAAACTGTTTTTT
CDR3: CASSLAIGANEKLFF

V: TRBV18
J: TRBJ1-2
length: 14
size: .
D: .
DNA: TGTGCCAGCTCACCAACTGGGGACACCTATGGCTACACCTTC
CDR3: CASSPTGDTYGYTF

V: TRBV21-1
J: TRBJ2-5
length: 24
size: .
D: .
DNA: TGTGCCAGCAGCAAAACCCCTGGACTAGCTAGCGGGGGGGTGGTCCCAAGTCCCTGGGAGACCCAGTACTTC
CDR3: CASSKTPGLASGGVVPSPWETQYF

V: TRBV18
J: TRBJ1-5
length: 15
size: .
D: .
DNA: TGTGCCAGCACGGCGGGGTGGGGGAGCAATCAGCCCCAGCATTTT
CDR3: CASTAGWGSNQPQHF

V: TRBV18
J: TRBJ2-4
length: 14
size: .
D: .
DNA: TGTGCCAGCTCGCCAGGGGCGTCTAAAAACATTCAGTACTTC
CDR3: CASSPGASKNIQYF

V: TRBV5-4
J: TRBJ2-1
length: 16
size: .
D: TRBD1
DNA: TGTGCCAGCAGCTTGGTAGGGACAGGAATAAACAATGAGCAGTTCTTC
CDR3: CASSLVGTGINNEQFF

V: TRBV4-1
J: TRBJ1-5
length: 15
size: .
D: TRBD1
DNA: TGCGCCAGCAGCCAGGAAACAGGGGAGAGTCAGCCCCAGCATTTT
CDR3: CASSQETGESQPQHF

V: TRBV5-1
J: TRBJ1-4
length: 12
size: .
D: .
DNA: TGCGCCAGCAGCTTAGATCTAGGAAAACTGTTTTTT
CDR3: CASSLDLGKLFF